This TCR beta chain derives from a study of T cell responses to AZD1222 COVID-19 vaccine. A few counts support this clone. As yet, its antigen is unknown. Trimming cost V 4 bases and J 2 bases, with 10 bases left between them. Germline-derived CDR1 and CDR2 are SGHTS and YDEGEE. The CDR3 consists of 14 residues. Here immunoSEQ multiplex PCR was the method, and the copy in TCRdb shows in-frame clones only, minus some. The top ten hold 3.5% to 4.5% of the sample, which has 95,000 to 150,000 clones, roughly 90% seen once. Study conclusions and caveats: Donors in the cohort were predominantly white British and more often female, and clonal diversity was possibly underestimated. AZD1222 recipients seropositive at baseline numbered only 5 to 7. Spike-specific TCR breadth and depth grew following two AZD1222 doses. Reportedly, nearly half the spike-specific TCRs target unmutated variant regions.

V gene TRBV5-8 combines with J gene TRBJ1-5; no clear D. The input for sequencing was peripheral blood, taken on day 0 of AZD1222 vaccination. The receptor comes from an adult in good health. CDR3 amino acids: CASSTSARNQPQHF. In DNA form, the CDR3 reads TGTGCCAGCAGCACTTCAGCACGCAATCAGCCCCAGCATTTT. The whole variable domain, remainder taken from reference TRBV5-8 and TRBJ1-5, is EAGVTQSPTHLIKTRGQQATLRCSPISGHTSVYWYQQALGLGLQFLLWYDEGEERNRGNFPPRFSGRQFPNYSSELNVNALELEDSALYLCASSTSARNQPQHFGDGTRLSIL.